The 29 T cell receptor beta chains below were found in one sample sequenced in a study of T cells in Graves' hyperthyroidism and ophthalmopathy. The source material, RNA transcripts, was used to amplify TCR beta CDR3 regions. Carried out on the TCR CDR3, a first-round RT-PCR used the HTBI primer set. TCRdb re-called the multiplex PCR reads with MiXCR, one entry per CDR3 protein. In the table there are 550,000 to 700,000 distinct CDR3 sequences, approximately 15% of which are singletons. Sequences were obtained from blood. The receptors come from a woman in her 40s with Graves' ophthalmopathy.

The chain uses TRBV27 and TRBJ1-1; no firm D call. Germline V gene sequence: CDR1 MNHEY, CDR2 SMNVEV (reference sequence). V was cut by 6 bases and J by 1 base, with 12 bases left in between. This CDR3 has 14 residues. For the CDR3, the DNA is TGTGCCAGCAGCACCGGACTTAGGAACACTGAAGCTTTCTTT. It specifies CASSTGLRNTEAFF.

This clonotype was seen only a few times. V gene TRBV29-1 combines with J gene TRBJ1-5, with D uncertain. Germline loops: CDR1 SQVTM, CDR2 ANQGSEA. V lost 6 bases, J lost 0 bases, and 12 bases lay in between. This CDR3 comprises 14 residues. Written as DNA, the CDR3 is TGCAGCGTCCTGGACCAGGCTAGCAATCAGCCCCAGCATTTT. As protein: CSVLDQASNQPQHF.

The CDR3 spells CASSLLSHEQYF. The CDR3 DNA reads TGTGCCAGCAGTCTCCTGAGCCACGAGCAGTACTTC. This chain links TRBV12-3 or TRBV12-4 with TRBJ2-7; no firm D call. This CDR3 spans 12 amino acids. V gave up 5 bases and J gave up 5 bases, with 10 bases separating them.

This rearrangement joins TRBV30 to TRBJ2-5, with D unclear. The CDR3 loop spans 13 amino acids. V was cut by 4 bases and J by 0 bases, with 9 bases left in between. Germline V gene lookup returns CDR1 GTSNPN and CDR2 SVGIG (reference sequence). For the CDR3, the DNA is TGTGCCTGGAATAGGCAGTACCAAGAGACCCAGTACTTC. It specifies CAWNRQYQETQYF. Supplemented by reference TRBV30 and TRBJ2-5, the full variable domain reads SQTIHQWPATLVQPVGSPLSLECTVEGTSNPNLYWYRQAAGRGLQLLFYSVGIGQISSEVPQNLSASRPQDRQFILSSKKLLLSDSGFYLCAWNRQYQETQYFGPGTRLLVL.

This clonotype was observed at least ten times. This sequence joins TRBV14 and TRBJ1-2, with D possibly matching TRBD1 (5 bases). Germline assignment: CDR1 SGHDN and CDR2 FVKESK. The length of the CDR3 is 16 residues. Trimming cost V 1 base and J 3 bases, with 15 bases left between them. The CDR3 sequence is CASSQVGSRGDYGYTF. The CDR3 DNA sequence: TGTGCCAGCAGCCAAGTAGGTAGCCGGGGCGACTATGGCTACACCTTC.

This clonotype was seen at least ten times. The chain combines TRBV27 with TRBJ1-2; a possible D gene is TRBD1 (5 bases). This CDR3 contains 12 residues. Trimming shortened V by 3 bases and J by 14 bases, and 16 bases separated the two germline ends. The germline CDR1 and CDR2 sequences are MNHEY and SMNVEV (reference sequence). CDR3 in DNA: TGTGCCAGCAGTTTTACCCAGGGTGCCCAAACCTTC. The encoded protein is CASSFTQGAQTF.

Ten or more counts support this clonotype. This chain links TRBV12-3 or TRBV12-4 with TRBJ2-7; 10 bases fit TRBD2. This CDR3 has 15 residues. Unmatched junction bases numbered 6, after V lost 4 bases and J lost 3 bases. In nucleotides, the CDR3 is TGTGCCAGCAGTTCCTCGGGACTAGCGAGCTACGAGCAGTACTTC. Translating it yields CASSSSGLASYEQYF.

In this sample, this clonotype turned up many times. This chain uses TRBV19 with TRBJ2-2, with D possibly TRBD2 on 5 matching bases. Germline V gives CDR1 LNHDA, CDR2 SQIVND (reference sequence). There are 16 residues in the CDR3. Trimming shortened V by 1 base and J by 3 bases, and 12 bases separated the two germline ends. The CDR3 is CASSIAVAGYTGELFF. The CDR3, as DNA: TGTGCCAGTAGTATAGCGGTTGCGGGTTACACCGGGGAGCTGTTTTTT.

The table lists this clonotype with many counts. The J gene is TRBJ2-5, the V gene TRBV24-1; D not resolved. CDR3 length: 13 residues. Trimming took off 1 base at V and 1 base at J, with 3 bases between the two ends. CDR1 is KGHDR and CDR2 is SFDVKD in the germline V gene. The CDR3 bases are TGTGCCACCAGTGATTTCCCCCAAGAGACCCAGTACTTC. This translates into CATSDFPQETQYF.

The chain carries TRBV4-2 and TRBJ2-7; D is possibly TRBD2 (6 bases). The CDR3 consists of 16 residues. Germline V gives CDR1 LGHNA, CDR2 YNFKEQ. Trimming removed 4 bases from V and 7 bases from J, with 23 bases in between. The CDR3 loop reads CASSPAGSGYRWEQYF. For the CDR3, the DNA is TGTGCCAGCAGCCCCGCGGGTAGCGGCTACAGGTGGGAGCAGTACTTC.

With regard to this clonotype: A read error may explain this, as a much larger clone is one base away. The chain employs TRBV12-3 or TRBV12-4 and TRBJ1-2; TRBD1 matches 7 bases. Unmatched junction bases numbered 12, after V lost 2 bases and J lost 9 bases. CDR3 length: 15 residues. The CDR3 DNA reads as TGTGCCAGCAGTTTATTGGCGACAGGGTTAATCTGCTACACCTTC. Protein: CASSLLATGLICYTF.

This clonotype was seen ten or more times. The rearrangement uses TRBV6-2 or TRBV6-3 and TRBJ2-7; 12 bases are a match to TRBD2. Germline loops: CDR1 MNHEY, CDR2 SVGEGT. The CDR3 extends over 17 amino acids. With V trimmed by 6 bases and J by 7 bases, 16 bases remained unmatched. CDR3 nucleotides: TGTGCCAGCAGCAGGACTAGCGGGATTTTCGAGAAAGGGGAGCAGTACTTC. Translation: CASSRTSGIFEKGEQYF.

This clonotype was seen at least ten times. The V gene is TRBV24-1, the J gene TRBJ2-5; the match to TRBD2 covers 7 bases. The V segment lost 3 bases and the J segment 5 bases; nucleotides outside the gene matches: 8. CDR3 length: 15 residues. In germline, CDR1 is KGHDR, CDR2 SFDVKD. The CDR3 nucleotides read TGTGCCACCAGTGATCAGTCCGGGGGGTCGGAGACCCAGTACTTC. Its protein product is CATSDQSGGSETQYF.

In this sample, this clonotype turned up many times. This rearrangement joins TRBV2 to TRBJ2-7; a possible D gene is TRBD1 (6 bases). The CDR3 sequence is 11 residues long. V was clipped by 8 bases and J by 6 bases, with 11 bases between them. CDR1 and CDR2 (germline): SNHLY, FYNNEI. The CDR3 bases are TGTGCCAGCGGGGAAGGGGGCGAGCAGTACTTC. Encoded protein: CASGEGGEQYF.

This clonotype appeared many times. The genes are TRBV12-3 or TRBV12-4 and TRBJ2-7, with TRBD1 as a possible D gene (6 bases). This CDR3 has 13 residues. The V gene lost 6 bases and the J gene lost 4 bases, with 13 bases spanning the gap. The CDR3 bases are TGTGCCAGCAGGCCGGGACATGTATACGAGCAGTACTTC. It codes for CASRPGHVYEQYF.

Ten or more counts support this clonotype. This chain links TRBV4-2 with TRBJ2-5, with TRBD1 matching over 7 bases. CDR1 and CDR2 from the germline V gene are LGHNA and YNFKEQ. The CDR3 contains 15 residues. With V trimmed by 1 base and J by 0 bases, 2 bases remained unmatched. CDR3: CASSQATGDQETQYF. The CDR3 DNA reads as TGTGCCAGCAGCCAAGCCACAGGGGACCAAGAGACCCAGTACTTC.

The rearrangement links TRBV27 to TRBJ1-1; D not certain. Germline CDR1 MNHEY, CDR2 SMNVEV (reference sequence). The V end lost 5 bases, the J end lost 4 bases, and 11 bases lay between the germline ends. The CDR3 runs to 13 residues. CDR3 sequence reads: CASSQMMGTEAFF. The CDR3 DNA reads TGTGCCAGCAGTCAGATGATGGGCACTGAAGCTTTCTTT.

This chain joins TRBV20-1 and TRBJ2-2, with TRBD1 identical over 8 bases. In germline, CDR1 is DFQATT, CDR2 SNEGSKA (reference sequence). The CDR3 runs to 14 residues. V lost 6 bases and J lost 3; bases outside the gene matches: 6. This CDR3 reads CSATDRADTGELFF. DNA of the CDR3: TGCAGTGCAACGGACAGGGCGGACACCGGGGAGCTGTTTTTT.

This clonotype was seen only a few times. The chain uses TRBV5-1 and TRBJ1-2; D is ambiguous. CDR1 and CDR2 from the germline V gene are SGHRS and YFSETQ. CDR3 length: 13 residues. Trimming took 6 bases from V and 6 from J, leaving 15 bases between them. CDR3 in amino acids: CASTLEEGNGYTF. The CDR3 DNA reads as TGCGCCAGCACCCTGGAGGAGGGAAATGGCTACACCTTC.

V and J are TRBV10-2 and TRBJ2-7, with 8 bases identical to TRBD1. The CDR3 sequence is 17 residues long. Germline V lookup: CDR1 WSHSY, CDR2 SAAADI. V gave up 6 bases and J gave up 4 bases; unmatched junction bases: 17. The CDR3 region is CASSMTSGGRARYEQYF. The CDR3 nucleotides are TGCGCCAGCAGCATGACATCAGGGGGCCGGGCAAGGTACGAGCAGTACTTC.

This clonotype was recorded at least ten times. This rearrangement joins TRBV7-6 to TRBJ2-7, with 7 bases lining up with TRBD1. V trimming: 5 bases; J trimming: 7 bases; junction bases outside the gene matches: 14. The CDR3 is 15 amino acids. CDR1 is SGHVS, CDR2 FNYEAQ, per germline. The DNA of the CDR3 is TGTGCCAGCAGCCCCCCGGTGGGGACAGTTGGTGAGCAGTACTTC. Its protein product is CASSPPVGTVGEQYF. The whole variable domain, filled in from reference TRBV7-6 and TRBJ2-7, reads GAGVSQSPRYKVTKRGQDVALRCDPISGHVSLYWYRQALGQGPEFLTYFNYEAQQDKSGLPNDRFSAERPEGSISTLTIQRTEQRDSAMYRCASSPPVGTVGEQYFGPGTRLTVT.

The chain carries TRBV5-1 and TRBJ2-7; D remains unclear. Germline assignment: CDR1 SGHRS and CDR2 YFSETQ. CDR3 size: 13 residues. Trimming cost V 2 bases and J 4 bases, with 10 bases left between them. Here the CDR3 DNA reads TGCGCCAGCAGCTTCCTCGACCCATACGAGCAGTACTTC. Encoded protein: CASSFLDPYEQYF.

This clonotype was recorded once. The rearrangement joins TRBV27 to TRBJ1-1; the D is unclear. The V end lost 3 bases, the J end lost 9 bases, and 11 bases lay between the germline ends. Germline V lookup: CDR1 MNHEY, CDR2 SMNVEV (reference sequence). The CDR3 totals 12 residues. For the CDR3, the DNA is TGTGCCAGCAGTTTCATCAGCGGACAAGCTTTCTTT. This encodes CASSFISGQAFF.

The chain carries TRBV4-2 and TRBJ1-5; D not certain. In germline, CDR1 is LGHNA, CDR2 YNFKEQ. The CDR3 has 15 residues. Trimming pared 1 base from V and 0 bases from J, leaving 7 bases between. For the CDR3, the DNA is TGTGCCAGCAGCCAAGGGACTTCTAGCAATCAGCCCCAGCATTTT. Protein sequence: CASSQGTSSNQPQHF.

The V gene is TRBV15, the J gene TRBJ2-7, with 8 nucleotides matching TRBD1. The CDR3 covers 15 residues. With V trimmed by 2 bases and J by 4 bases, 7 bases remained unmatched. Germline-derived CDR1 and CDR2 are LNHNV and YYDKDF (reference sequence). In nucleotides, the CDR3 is TGTGCCACCAGCAGACAGGGGGCGGAACCATACGAGCAGTACTTC. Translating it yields CATSRQGAEPYEQYF.

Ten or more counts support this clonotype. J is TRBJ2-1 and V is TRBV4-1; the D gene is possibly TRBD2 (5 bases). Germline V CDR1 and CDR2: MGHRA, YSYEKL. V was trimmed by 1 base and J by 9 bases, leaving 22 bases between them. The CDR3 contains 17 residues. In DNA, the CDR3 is TGCGCCAGCAGCCAAGGCAGCCAGGCTACCTCTGCGGGTGAGCAGTTCTTC. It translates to CASSQGSQATSAGEQFF.

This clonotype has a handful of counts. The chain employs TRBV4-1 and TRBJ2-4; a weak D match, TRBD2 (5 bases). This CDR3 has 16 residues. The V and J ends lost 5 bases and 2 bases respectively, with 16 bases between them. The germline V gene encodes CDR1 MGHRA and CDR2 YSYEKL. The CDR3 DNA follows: TGCGCCAGCAGCTTGACTCCCCCCGGGACCAAAAACATTCAGTACTTC. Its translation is CASSLTPPGTKNIQYF.

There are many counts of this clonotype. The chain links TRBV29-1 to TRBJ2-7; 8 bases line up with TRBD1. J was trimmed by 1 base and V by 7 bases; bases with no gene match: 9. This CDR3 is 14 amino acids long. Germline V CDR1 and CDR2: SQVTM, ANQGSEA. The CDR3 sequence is CSAAAGTGSYEQYF. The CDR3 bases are TGCAGCGCGGCAGCCGGGACAGGATCCTACGAGCAGTACTTC.

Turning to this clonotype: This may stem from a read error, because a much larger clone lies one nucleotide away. The CDR3 DNA sequence: TGTGCCTGGAGCCCTAGCTGTCCCCTCGAAGAGCAGTACTTC. It is translated as CAWSPSCPLEEQYF. This rearrangement joins TRBV30 to TRBJ2-7; tentative D call: TRBD2 (5 bases). This CDR3 is 14 amino acids long. In germline, CDR1 is GTSNPN, CDR2 SVGIG (reference sequence). Trimming removed 3 bases from V and 7 bases from J, with 19 bases in between.